This T cell receptor (beta chain) was recovered during a study of PD-1 blockade in classical Hodgkin lymphoma. Overall study results and limits: In newly diagnosed patients, baseline TCR diversity was reportedly below that of healthy donors.

This clone showed up just once. Its antigen is still unknown. Using immunoSEQ multiplex PCR, the repertoire was profiled, and TCRdb retains in-frame clones only, with some absent. The table lists 25,000 to 40,000 clones, 81% of them singletons, with 15% to 20% in the top ten. The time point here: cycle 4 day 1 (C4D1), after less than seven weeks of nivolumab. Patients all relapsed after autologous stem cell transplantation, and there was variation in brentuximab vedotin exposure. CDR1 and CDR2 from the germline V gene are LGHNA and YNFKEQ. Between the trimmed V and J ends, which lost 0 bases and 8 bases, there was a span of 19 bases. This CDR3 has 16 amino acids.

Source: peripheral blood mononuclear cells (PBMCs), taken before the fourth cycle of nivolumab. This TCR came from a human donor with classical Hodgkin lymphoma. The V and J genes are TRBV4-2 and TRBJ1-2; D perhaps matches TRBD1 (5 bases). CDR3 nucleotide sequence: TGTGCCAGCAGCCAAGATGTTTCAGGCGGGGGGATGGGCTACACCTTC. Protein: CASSQDVSGGGMGYTF.